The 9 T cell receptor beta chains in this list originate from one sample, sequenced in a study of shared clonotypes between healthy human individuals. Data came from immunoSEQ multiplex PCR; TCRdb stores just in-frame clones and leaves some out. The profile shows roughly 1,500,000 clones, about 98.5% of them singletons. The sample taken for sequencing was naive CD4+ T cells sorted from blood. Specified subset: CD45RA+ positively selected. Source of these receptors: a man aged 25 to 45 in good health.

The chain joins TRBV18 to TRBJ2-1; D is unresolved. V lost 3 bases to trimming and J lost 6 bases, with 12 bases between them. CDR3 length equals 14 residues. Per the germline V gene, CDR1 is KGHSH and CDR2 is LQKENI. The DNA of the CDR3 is TGTGCCAGCTCACCTAATCGTAGTCCCAATGAGCAGTTCTTC. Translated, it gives CASSPNRSPNEQFF.

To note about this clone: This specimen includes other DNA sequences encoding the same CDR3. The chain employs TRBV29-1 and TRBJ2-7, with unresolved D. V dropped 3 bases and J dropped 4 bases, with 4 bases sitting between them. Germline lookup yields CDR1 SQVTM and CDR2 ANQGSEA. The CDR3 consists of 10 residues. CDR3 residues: CSVEDYEQYF. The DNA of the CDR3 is TGCAGCGTTGAGGATTACGAGCAGTACTTC.

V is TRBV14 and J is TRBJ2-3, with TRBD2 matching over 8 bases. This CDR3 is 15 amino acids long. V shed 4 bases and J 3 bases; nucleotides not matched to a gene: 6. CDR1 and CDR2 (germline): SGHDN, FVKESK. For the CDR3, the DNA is TGTGCCAGCAGCCTAGCGGGACGTAGGACAGATACGCAGTATTTT. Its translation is CASSLAGRRTDTQYF.

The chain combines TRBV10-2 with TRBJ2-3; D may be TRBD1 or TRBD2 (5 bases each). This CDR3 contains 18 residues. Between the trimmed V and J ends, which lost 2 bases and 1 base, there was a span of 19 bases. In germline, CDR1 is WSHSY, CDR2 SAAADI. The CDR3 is CASSELLPGPWRTDTQYF. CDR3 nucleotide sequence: TGCGCCAGCAGTGAGCTACTACCGGGGCCATGGCGCACAGATACGCAGTATTTT.

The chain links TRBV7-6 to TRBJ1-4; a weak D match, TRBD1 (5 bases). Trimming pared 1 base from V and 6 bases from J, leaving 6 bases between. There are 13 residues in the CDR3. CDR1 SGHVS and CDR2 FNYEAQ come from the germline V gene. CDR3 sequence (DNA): TGTGCCAGCAGCTTAGTACAGGATGAAAAACTGTTTTTT. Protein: CASSLVQDEKLFF.

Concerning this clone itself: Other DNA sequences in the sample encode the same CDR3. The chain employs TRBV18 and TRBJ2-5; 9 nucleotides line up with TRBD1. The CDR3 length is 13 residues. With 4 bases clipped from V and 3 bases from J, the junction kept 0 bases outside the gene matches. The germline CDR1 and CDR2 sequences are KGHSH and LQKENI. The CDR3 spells CASSRDREETQYF. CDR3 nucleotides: TGTGCCAGCTCACGGGACAGGGAAGAGACCCAGTACTTC. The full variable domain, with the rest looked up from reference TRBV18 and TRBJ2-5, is NAGVMQNPRHLVRRRGQEARLRCSPMKGHSHVYWYRQLPEEGLKFMVYLQKENIIDESGMPKERFSAEFPKEGPSILRIQQVVRGDSAAYFCASSRDREETQYFGPGTRLLVL.

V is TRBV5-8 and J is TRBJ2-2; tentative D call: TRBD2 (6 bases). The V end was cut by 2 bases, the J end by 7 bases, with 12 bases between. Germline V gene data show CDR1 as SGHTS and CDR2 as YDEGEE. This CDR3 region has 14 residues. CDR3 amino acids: CASSLSGHGGELFF. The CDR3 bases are TGTGCCAGCAGCTTAAGCGGGCATGGCGGGGAGCTGTTTTTT.

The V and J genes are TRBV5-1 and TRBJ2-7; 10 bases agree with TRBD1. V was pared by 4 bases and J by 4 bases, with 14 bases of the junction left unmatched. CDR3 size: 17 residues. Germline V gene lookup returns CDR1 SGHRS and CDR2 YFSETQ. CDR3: CASSRTTGGSTSYEQYF. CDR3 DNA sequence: TGCGCCAGCAGCAGAACGACAGGGGGCTCGACGTCGTACGAGCAGTACTTC.

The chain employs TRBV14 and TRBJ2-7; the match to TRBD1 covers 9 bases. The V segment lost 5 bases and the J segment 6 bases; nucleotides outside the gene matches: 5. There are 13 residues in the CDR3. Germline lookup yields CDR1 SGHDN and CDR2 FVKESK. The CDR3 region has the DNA TGTGCCAGCAGCTGGGACAGGGTTTGCGAGCAGTACTTC. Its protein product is CASSWDRVCEQYF.